This TCR beta chain was documented in a study of CD8 T cells in ankylosing spondylitis. Broader study findings: Disease-linked clones bore a CD8+ phenotype and were relatively rare in peripheral blood. Within ankylosing spondylitis blood, a TCR beta motif made up of seven to nine highly homologous variants appeared to be characteristic. Disease-linked clones reportedly showed significant enrichment in matched ankylosing spondylitis synovial fluid.

In the case of this clonotype: Its antigen is not identified.

A quantitative 5'-RACE method, one with molecular barcodes, was used to make TCR beta libraries. In TCRdb, the 5' RACE reads were re-called with MiXCR into one record per CDR3 protein. The sample has approximately 550,000 distinct CDR3 sequences; 10% to 15% are singletons. Per germline, CDR1 SGDLS and CDR2 YYNGEE. The CDR3 contains 14 residues. The J segment lost 6 bases and the V segment lost 0 bases, leaving 3 bases of the junction unmatched. This TCR was recovered from a male donor with ankylosing spondylitis. The sequencing input was blood, either unsorted or a sorted T cell fraction (not recorded which). The chain combines TRBV9 with TRBJ2-1; TRBD1 matches at 7 bases. This CDR3 is CASSVGGDSNEQFF. The DNA for the CDR3 is TGTGCCAGCAGCGTAGGAGGGGACAGCAATGAGCAGTTCTTC.